This T cell receptor beta chain was sequenced during a study of shared clonotypes between healthy human individuals. In the CD4+ fraction, cells were divided into CD45RA+ naive and CD45RA-negative memory subsets. Germline assignment: CDR1 SGHVS and CDR2 FQNEAQ. Trimming stripped 3 bases from V and 1 base from J, with 3 bases between. The CDR3 is 12 residues long. Findings and limits, study-wide: A reduction in generation probabilities was seen for non-shared clonotypes relative to those shared by all four donors. Naive subsets tended to show greater estimated richness than memory subsets.

Each sorted subset replicate got 200 ng genomic DNA, tens of thousands of genomes. TCRdb's table, derived via immunoSEQ multiplex PCR, lists solely in-frame clones and lacks some. The table shows 2.3 million or so clones, with about 92% occurring only once. With respect to this clone: The antigen is undetermined. This specimen includes other DNA sequences encoding the same CDR3.

Specimen: naive CD4+ T cells from PBMCs. Regarding subset: CD45RA+ positively selected. The genes are TRBV7-8 and TRBJ1-1; D unclear. The sequence was obtained from a man between 18 and 29 years old in good health. Some clones in this sample may be carry-over from other donors' samples. CDR3 nucleotides: TGTGCCAGCAGCTTCGCGAACACTGAAGCTTTCTTT. The encoded protein is CASSFANTEAFF.